This T cell receptor (beta chain) came from a study of blood T cell repertoires in COVID-19 (dated by TCRdb to 2020 to 2022). As for the study more broadly: Samples from collaborators originated in the United States, Italy and Spain and spanned both the acute and convalescent phases of COVID-19. The prospective study material was composed of cDNA or gDNA derived from T cells, B-cell-depleted T cells, or PBMCs. The dataset comprised deeply sampled blood TCRbeta repertoires from subjects exposed to, actively infected with, or recovered from COVID-19. A freely available public database, intended as a resource for researchers studying the immune response to SARS-CoV-2, is where the repertoires were released. Samples were obtained from the ongoing ImmuneRACE study (first 160 participants) and from 1,000 to 1,500 subjects provided by 6 global collaborators. Nearly every sample came with metadata listing a de-identified subject ID, COVID-19 status, age in years and sex. Where available, HLA class I and class II types were obtained from metadata supplied by the sample provider rather than from assay-based typing.

Details on this clone: The antigen it binds to is not known. No quality values exist for individual bases; no much larger clone is one base distant.

The immunoSEQ Assay, a bias-controlled multiplex PCR, was used to amplify TCRbeta CDR3 regions from genomic DNA. As for the authors' bioinformatics: Within the assay, amplification of reference gene primers was used to estimate how many nucleated cells each sample contained. To quantify the absolute abundance of each unique TCRbeta CDR3 rearrangement, sequence reads were collapsed and filtered. Productive Simpson clonality was computed per sample as the square root of Simpson's diversity index over productive rearrangements. Held by TCRdb, this immuneACCESS table contains in-frame sequences only and omits some clones. Under half of the omission traces to an unresolved V gene where checked; the cause of the rest is unknown. That table gives V, J and clone size, and the DNA gave D and trimming. Present in this sample are 200,000 to 250,000 clones, 70% to 90% of which were seen just once. In total, the top ten clones hold just under 1% of the sample.

The CDR3 sequence holds 13 residues, the cysteine and phenylalanine included. CDR3 DNA only is kept here, 39 bases in frame from base 1. The V and J ends are trimmed by 7 bases and 7 bases, leaving 17 bases between them. Sequences SNHLY (CDR1) and FYNNEI (CDR2) are obtained from the germline V gene. Each collaborating institution followed its own protocols to collect whole blood in K2EDTA tubes. For TCRbeta analysis, collaborator samples were shipped as frozen whole blood, as isolated PBMCs, or as DNA extracted from either sample type. What the study reported, not specific to this receptor: Clinical and demographic metadata were provided uncurated, with the amount varying by source and participant.

The clonotype originates from a man in his forties or fifties with acute or convalescent COVID-19. The material sequenced was peripheral blood. This chain joins TRBV2 to TRBJ2-7; the D segment cannot be called with confidence. Here the CDR3 is given as CASKAGPSSEQYF. The nucleotide sequence is TGTGCCAGCAAGGCAGGCCCTTCGAGTGAGCAGTACTTC.